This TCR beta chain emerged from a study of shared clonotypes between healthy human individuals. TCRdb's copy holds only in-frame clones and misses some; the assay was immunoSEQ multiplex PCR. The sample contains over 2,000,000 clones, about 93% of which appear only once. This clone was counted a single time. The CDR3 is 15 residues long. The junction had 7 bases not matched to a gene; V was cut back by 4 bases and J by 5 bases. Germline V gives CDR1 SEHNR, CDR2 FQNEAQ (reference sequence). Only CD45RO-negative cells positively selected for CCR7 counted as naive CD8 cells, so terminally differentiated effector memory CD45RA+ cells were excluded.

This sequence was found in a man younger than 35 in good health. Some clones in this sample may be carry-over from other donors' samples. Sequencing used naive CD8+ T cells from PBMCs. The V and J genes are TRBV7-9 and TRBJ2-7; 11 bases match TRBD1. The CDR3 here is CASSWTGTGGDEQYF. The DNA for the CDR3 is TGTGCCAGCAGCTGGACCGGGACAGGGGGAGACGAGCAGTACTTC.